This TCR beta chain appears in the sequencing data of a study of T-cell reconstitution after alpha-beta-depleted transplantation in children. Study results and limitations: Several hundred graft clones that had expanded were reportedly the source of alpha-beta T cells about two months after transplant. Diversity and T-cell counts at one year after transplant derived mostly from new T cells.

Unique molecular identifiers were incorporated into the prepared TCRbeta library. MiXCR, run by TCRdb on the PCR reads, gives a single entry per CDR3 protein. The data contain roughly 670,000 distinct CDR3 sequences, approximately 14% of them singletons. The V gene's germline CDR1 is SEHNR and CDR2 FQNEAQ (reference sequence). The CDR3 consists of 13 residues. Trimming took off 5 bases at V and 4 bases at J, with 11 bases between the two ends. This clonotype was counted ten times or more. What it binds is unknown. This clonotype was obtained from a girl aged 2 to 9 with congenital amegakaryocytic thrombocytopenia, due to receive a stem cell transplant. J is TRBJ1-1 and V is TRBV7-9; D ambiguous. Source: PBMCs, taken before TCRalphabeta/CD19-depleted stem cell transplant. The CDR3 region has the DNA TGTGCCAGCAGCAATTTAGTGAGCACTGAAGCTTTCTTT. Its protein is CASSNLVSTEAFF.